This T cell receptor (beta chain) was identified in a study of tumor-infiltrating lymphocytes in primary liver carcinoma (dated by TCRdb to about 2017). For the study in its entirety: Of the five patients (three men and two women, aged 30 to 69 years), four had hepatocellular carcinoma and one had combined HCC and intrahepatic cholangiocarcinoma. Tumors of the five patients were stage T1-T3 N0M0 with maximum diameters of 4.2 to 10 cm. Each sample produced roughly 3.5 to 7.13 million productive TCRbeta reads, and read depth showed no significant difference between tissue types. TCRbeta repertoire sequencing, expression microarrays and whole-exome sequencing were combined in the study across five regions of each liver tumor, with adjacent normal tissue and blood also included. A total of roughly 35 specimens from 5 patients, comprising around 25 tumor regions, 5 adjacent noncancerous liver tissues and 5 peripheral blood samples, were covered by TCRbeta repertoire sequencing. To link TCRbeta repertoire diversity with the local molecular phenotype, the roughly 25 tumor region samples were profiled using Agilent mRNA microarrays. Technical replicate repertoires showed high reproducibility, with mean shared-clone rates about 0.86 and correlation coefficients above 0.95.

Points the paper makes about the study in general: With just a few patients in the study, the authors point out that the findings should be validated in a larger study. Only the TCR beta chain was sequenced, which likely underestimates true repertoire diversity because unpaired alpha chains were not captured. Because the samples were bulk and unsorted, CD4+ and CD8+ T cell repertoires could not be compared. The top 250 clones made up a significantly larger repertoire fraction in tumors than in blood (p = 0.039). Repertoire overlap was higher between tumor regions (mean around 36%) than tumor-adjacent (approximately 17%) or tumor-blood (approximately 14%) pairs, consistent with antigen-driven expansion. Only roughly 7-25% of top clones appeared in all five regions of a tumor, which suggests that tumor-infiltrating T cells are spatially heterogeneous.

The germline V gene (reference sequence) provides CDR1 SGHNT and CDR2 YYREEE. The CDR3 holds 17 amino acids from the cysteine to the phenylalanine. Only the CDR3 DNA stays, 51 bases, in frame from base 1. Trimmed from V: 2 bases; trimmed from J: 7 bases; junction bases lacking a gene match: 14. A constant-region primer and ProtoScript II reverse transcriptase were used to reverse-transcribe TCRbeta-specific cDNA from around 480 ng total RNA. The TCRbeta libraries were prepared through three rounds of nested multiplex PCR following a slightly modified ARM-PCR procedure. Each of the first two PCR rounds ran for around 11 cycles using multiplex TRBV1-TRBV30 forward primers together with a Cbeta reverse primer. A final 25-cycle PCR with Deep VentR polymerase added sample barcodes and Illumina adapters. Amplicons of 200-500 bp were gel-purified with a QIAquick gel extraction kit before sequencing. An Illumina HiSeq 2500 was used to sequence the TCRbeta amplicons, generating 250-bp paired-end reads. In the authors' own workflow: To recover full CDR3 sequences, reads were quality-trimmed using Trimmomatic v0.33 and paired reads were then merged using FLASH v1.2.11. V, D and J germline segments were assigned to the rearranged TCRbeta sequences using MiGEC v1.2.1b. VDJtools v1.0.0 computed clonotype statistics and Shannon-Wiener diversity indices. Except for diversity analysis, only each sample's 250 most abundant clonotypes were used in subsequent analyses to reduce sampling bias. Through fastp at Q25 and MiXCR, TCRdb rebuilt clones from the public reads, retaining in-frame beta chains. Rows with a matching CDR3 protein are joined into one entry that keeps the most common DNA and genes. These V and J calls rely on TCRdb rather than the paper's analysis. Across this sample there are 65,000 to 80,000 distinct CDR3 sequences, with nearly 70% seen only once. Of the sample, 28% is held by the ten largest clones.

Without any cell sorting, total RNA and DNA were extracted together from about 20-30 mg of bulk tissue using the AllPrep DNA/RNA mini kit. Four to six patients with histopathologically diagnosed primary liver carcinoma underwent surgical resection in China between late 2015 and March 2016. Chronic HBV infection was present in the patients, and the patients were treatment-naive at sampling. Each tumor was sampled at five spatially separated regions: the superior, inferior, left-lateral and right-lateral poles and the tumor centre. Histology showed that every tumor sample contained more than 85% viable tumor cells. Fresh tumor and adjacent tissue pieces were bisected; one half was stored in RNAlater at -80°C, the other sent for histology. This clonotype has at least ten counts. Its antigen remains unidentified. No per-base quality is available; no much larger clone lies one base away.

The sequence joins TRBV5-4 to TRBJ2-3, with TRBD2 identical over 9 junction bases. The sequencing input was liver tumor tissue from sampling region 4. Reading the label with the study, this specimen's cell subset or site is: tumor region T4, right-lateral pole. The TCR originated in a man aged 40-55 years with primary liver carcinoma and hepatitis B virus infection. In nucleotides, the sequence is TGTGCCAGCAGCTTTTTGGCGGGAGGGCCGGGGCTCTATACGCAGTATTTT. This codes for CASSFLAGGPGLYTQYF. The reference TRBV5-4 and TRBJ2-3 proteins fill in what lies around the CDR3, so the full variable domain reads ETGVTQSPTHLIKTRGQQVTLRCSSQSGHNTVSWYQQALGQGPQFIFQYYREEENGRGNFPPRFSGLQFPNYSSELNVNALELDDSALYLCASSFLAGGPGLYTQYFGPGTRLTVL.